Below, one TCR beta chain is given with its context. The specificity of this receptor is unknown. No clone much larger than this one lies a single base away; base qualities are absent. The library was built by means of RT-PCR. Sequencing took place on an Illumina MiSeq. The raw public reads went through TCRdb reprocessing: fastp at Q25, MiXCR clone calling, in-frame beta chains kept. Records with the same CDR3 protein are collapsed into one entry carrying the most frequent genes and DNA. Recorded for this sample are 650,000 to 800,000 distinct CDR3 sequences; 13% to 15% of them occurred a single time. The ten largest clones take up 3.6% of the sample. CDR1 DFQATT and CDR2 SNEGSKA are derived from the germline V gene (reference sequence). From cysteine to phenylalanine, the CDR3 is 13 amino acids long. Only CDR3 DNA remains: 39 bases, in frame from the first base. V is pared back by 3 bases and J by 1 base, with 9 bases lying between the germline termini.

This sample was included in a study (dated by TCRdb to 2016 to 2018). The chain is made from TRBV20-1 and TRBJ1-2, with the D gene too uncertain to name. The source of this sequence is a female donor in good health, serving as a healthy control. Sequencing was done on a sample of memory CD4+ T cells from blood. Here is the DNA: TGCAGTGCTAGGGACGCTTATAACTATGGCTACACCTTC. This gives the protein CSARDAYNYGYTF.